This entry lists 11 T cell receptor beta chains sequenced from one sample in a study of T cell responses to AZD1222 COVID-19 vaccine. TCRdb keeps only in-frame clones here, not all; method: immunoSEQ multiplex PCR. Of around 130,000 clones listed, about 90% are singletons. The input for sequencing was peripheral blood, taken on day 0 of AZD1222 vaccination. The receptor source for this set is an adult in good health.

This clone turned up a few times. The chain is built from TRBV4-2 and TRBJ1-4; TRBD1 might be the D (5 bases). The germline V gene encodes CDR1 LGHNA and CDR2 YNFKEQ. This CDR3 comprises 15 residues. V lost 2 bases to trimming and J lost 8 bases, with 15 bases between them. The chain's CDR3 is CASSQNVGGGEKLFF. The CDR3 DNA follows: TGTGCCAGCAGCCAAAACGTCGGGGGAGGCGAAAAACTGTTTTTT.

This sequence joins TRBV11-3 and TRBJ2-2; D remains ambiguous. Per germline, CDR1 SGHNT and CDR2 YENEEA. There are 14 residues in the CDR3. With 5 bases removed from V and 0 bases from J, the gap between germline ends came to 7 bases. The CDR3 coding sequence is TGTGCCAGCAGCGCCGCATCGAACACCGGGGAGCTGTTTTTT. Residues: CASSAASNTGELFF.

The chain links TRBV9 to TRBJ1-2; 10 nucleotides match TRBD1. J lost 2 bases, V lost 0 bases, and 7 bases had no gene match. CDR1 SGDLS and CDR2 YYNGEE come from the germline V gene. The length of the CDR3 is 17 residues. The DNA of the CDR3 is TGTGCCAGCAGCGTAGGTGGGGGACAGGGGAAAAACTATGGCTACACCTTC. Translated: CASSVGGGQGKNYGYTF.

Remarks on this clone: The sample contains more than one DNA sequence encoding this CDR3. The chain carries TRBV3-1 (or the pseudogene TRBV3-2) and TRBJ1-1; no clear D gene. CDR1 and CDR2 (germline): LGHDT, YNNKEL (reference sequence). The CDR3 totals 13 residues. With 1 base removed from V and 5 bases from J, the gap between germline ends came to 8 bases. The CDR3 loop reads CASSQGGGTEAFF. CDR3 nucleotide sequence: TGTGCCAGCAGCCAAGGGGGAGGGACTGAAGCTTTCTTT.

The J gene is TRBJ2-7, the V gene TRBV10-3, with TRBD2 as a possible D gene (5 bases). The CDR3 is made up of 11 amino acids. V lost 10 bases and J 4 bases, leaving 11 bases between the germline ends. Germline values: CDR1 ENHRY, CDR2 SYGVKD. Here the CDR3 reads CANGVGYEQYF. CDR3 nucleotides: TGTGCCAACGGGGTAGGGTACGAGCAGTACTTC.

The rearrangement links TRBV19 to TRBJ1-1; D may be TRBD1 (6 bases). This CDR3 region has 13 residues. V shed 6 bases and J shed 4 bases, with 12 bases lying between them. Germline CDR1 LNHDA, CDR2 SQIVND (reference sequence). Written as DNA, the CDR3 is TGTGCCAGTAGGCCTCGGACAGCCACTGAAGCTTTCTTT. This gives the protein CASRPRTATEAFF.

Here the CDR3 reads CASPHRRAFF. CDR3 coding DNA: TGTGCCAGCCCTCACAGGCGGGCTTTCTTT. This chain joins TRBV21-1 and TRBJ1-1; the table's D gene call, TRBD1, was not cross checked with the DNA. TRBV21-1 is a known pseudogene. CDR3 length equals 10 residues.

The genes are TRBV19 and TRBJ1-1; TRBD1 agrees at 8 bases. The CDR3 is made up of 13 amino acids. Germline values: CDR1 LNHDA, CDR2 SQIVND (reference sequence). Trimming cost V 6 bases and J 9 bases; bases outside gene matches: 9. CDR3 DNA: TGTGCCAGTAGCTCCGGACAGGGCCTCCAAGCTTTCTTT. This gives the protein CASSSGQGLQAFF.

The chain joins TRBV27 to TRBJ1-1; TRBD1 might be the D (5 bases). Germline V gene sequence: CDR1 MNHEY, CDR2 SMNVEV (reference sequence). V shed 5 bases and J shed 3 bases, with 13 bases lying between them. This CDR3 comprises 14 residues. CDR3 sequence reads: CASSRGVGYTEAFF. CDR3 sequence (DNA): TGTGCCAGCAGTAGAGGGGTCGGGTACACTGAAGCTTTCTTT.

The V call is TRBV5-1, the J call TRBJ2-7, with 9 positions matching TRBD1. Per the germline V gene, CDR1 is SGHRS and CDR2 is YFSETQ. CDR3 length: 14 residues. Unmatched junction bases numbered 8, after V lost 7 bases and J lost 3 bases. The CDR3 DNA is TGCGCCAGCCCCGAAGACAGGGGGGGCTACGAGCAGTACTTC. Encoded protein: CASPEDRGGYEQYF.

The chain employs TRBV6-6 and TRBJ1-2; no clear D. The CDR3 loop spans 12 amino acids. The V and J ends lost 8 bases and 2 bases respectively, with 9 bases between them. Per germline, CDR1 MNHNY and CDR2 SVGAGI (reference sequence). This CDR3 reads CASSPENYGYTF. The CDR3 DNA reads as TGTGCCAGCTCCCCCGAGAACTATGGCTACACCTTC.